Given below is one T cell receptor (beta chain) in context. The authors' processing: Reference gene primer amplification in the assay estimated nucleated cell counts. The repertoire was sequenced with immunoSEQ multiplex PCR; TCRdb's copy has only in-frame clones and lacks some. V, J and clone size are taken as reported in that table, and D and trimming were inferred from the DNA itself. The table has under 300,000 clones, about four fifths seen once. The data stem from a study of blood T cell repertoires in COVID-19. Study information: Sample material is recorded as cDNA or gDNA derived from T cells, B-cell-depleted T cells, or PBMCs.

Unmatched junction bases numbered 17, after V lost 3 bases and J lost 0 bases. CDR3 length equals 20 residues. The germline CDR1 and CDR2 sequences are PRHDT and FYEKMQ (reference sequence). A Seattle source enrolled patients during active infection and followed them longitudinally. The TCR comes from a human donor with COVID-19, enrolled during active disease. The donor label of this sample is uncertain. The sequencing input was peripheral blood. V and J are TRBV13 and TRBJ1-3; 7 bases are shared with TRBD1. The CDR3 sequence: CASSLGTVGIMDNSGNTIYF. CDR3 sequence (DNA): TGTGCCAGCAGCTTGGGGACAGTCGGAATTATGGATAACTCTGGAAACACCATATATTTT.